The sequence of this TCR beta chain was determined in a study of T cell responses to AZD1222 COVID-19 vaccine. Here immunoSEQ multiplex PCR was the method, and the copy in TCRdb shows in-frame clones only, minus some. The sample consists of roughly 150,000 clones, around nine tenths of them appearing once. Investigators merged groups given second doses at roughly 4 or roughly 12 weeks. General study points: After the peak T cell response, and only then, were repertoires sampled. Close to half of spike-specific TCRs reportedly recognize unmutated variant regions. White British people made up most donors, females outnumbered males, and clonal diversity was possibly underestimated.

As for this clone: Its specificity is not known.

This receptor was obtained from an adult who received the AZD1222 COVID-19 vaccine. The material sequenced was peripheral blood, taken 28 days after the second AZD1222 dose.

CDR3 region: CASSLNPGQGNEKLFF. For the CDR3, the DNA is TGCGCCAGCAGCCTTAACCCGGGACAGGGTAATGAAAAACTGTTTTTT. This rearrangement joins TRBV4-1 to TRBJ1-4; TRBD1 matches 9 bases. V lost 4 bases and J lost 4; bases outside the gene matches: 7. CDR1 and CDR2 from the germline V gene are MGHRA and YSYEKL. CDR3 size: 16 residues.